The rows below give T cell receptor beta chains drawn from one sample of a study of blood T cell repertoires in COVID-19. TCRdb's table, derived via immunoSEQ multiplex PCR, lists solely in-frame clones and lacks some. The sample lists 150,000 to 200,000 clones, roughly 84% occurring once. The sequenced material came from peripheral blood. The receptors were sampled from a human donor in a cohort sampled during active COVID-19. CDR3s include the opening cysteine and the closing phenylalanine or tryptophan. Each record gives: V gene, D gene, clone size, J gene, CDR3 protein, CDR3 DNA. A D gene is named only where the DNA matches it firmly. Not all rows give a size; the values are once, few, many and, for expanded clones, a class.

>TRBV10-3|TRBD1|NA|TRBJ2-1
CAISESGGLVNEQFF
TGTGCCATCAGTGAGTCAGGGGGCCTGGTCAATGAGCAGTTCTTC
>TRBV11-2|NA|NA|TRBJ2-1
CASRAPSFSYNEQFF
TGTGCCAGCAGGGCCCCTAGCTTCTCCTACAATGAGCAGTTCTTC
>TRBV18|NA|NA|TRBJ2-7
CASSQAQGLTYEQYF
TGTGCCAGCTCACAGGCACAGGGATTGACCTACGAGCAGTACTTC
>TRBV9|TRBD2|NA|TRBJ2-1
CASSVGPRLAGGRNEQFF
TGTGCCAGCAGCGTAGGCCCGCGACTAGCGGGGGGGCGAAATGAGCAGTTCTTC
>TRBV6-5|TRBD1|once|TRBJ1-2
CASYRGGSGYTF
TGTGCCAGCTACAGGGGGGGGTCTGGCTACACCTTC
>TRBV3-1/TRBV3-2|TRBD1|NA|TRBJ2-7
CASSQLGQVSHEQYF
TGTGCCAGCAGCCAGCTCGGACAGGTCTCCCACGAGCAGTACTTC
>TRBV3-1/TRBV3-2|NA|NA|TRBJ1-2
CASSQGVRQGYGYTF
TGTGCCAGCAGCCAAGGTGTACGTCAGGGGTATGGCTACACCTTC
>TRBV6-2/TRBV6-3|NA|NA|TRBJ2-1
CASSYGVSALSSYNEQFF
TGTGCCAGCAGTTATGGGGTTAGCGCCCTAAGCTCCTACAATGAGCAGTTCTTC
>TRBV10-3|TRBD2|NA|TRBJ2-1
CAIMRSGGSYNEQFF
TGTGCCATCATGAGATCGGGGGGCTCCTACAATGAGCAGTTCTTC
>TRBV25-1|NA|NA|TRBJ2-6
CASSPQASGANVLTF
TGTGCCAGCAGCCCACAGGCCTCTGGGGCCAACGTCCTGACTTTC
>TRBV5-1|TRBD1|NA|TRBJ2-3
CASSLQGGTDTQYF
TGCGCCAGCAGCTTACAGGGGGGCACAGATACGCAGTATTTT
>TRBV15|TRBD2|NA|TRBJ2-7
CATQPTGGVISYEQYF
TGTGCCACCCAACCTACCGGGGGGGTGATTTCCTACGAGCAGTACTTC
>TRBV3-1/TRBV3-2|TRBD1|few|TRBJ2-7
CASSQAAGGAYEQYF
TGTGCCAGCAGCCAAGCAGCAGGGGGAGCCTACGAGCAGTACTTC
>TRBV7-6|TRBD2|few|TRBJ2-7
CASSLADGGGDEQYF
TGTGCCAGCAGCTTAGCGGACGGGGGGGGTGACGAGCAGTACTTC
>TRBV9|NA|NA|TRBJ2-7
CASSRWGGDEQYF
TGTGCCAGCAGCCGCTGGGGGGGCGACGAGCAGTACTTC
>TRBV3-1/TRBV3-2|TRBD1|NA|TRBJ2-3
CASSRQGGTDTQYF
TGTGCCAGCAGTCGACAGGGGGGTACAGATACGCAGTATTTT
>TRBV7-9|NA|NA|TRBJ1-2
CASSEQGLYGYTF
TGTGCCAGCAGCGAACAGGGCCTCTATGGCTACACCTTC
>TRBV4-3|TRBD2|NA|TRBJ2-1
CASSQGSGGPYNEQFF
TGCGCCAGCAGCCAAGGTAGCGGGGGCCCGTACAATGAGCAGTTCTTC
>TRBV29-1|TRBD2|NA|TRBJ2-1
CSVGTSGFSSYNEQFF
TGCAGCGTGGGGACTAGCGGTTTTAGCTCCTACAATGAGCAGTTCTTC
>TRBV11-2|NA|few|TRBJ2-7
CASSLDSLSYEQYF
TGTGCCAGCAGCCTGGACAGCTTATCCTACGAGCAGTACTTC
>TRBV3-1/TRBV3-2|TRBD2|NA|TRBJ2-1
CASSQSSGQYNEQFF
TGTGCCAGCAGCCAGTCTAGCGGCCAGTACAATGAGCAGTTCTTC
>TRBV11-2|NA|NA|TRBJ1-2
CASSLDQGEGKSYGYTF
TGTGCCAGCAGCTTAGATCAAGGGGAGGGCAAGAGCTATGGCTACACCTTC
>TRBV28|TRBD2|NA|TRBJ2-7
CASIGLAGLPSYEQYF
TGTGCCAGCATTGGACTAGCGGGTCTGCCCTCCTACGAGCAGTACTTC
>TRBV5-5|TRBD1|NA|TRBJ1-2
CASSQYRGHGYTF
TGTGCCAGCAGCCAGTACAGGGGGCATGGCTACACCTTC
>TRBV4-3|NA|NA|TRBJ2-5
CASSQDLSQVETQYF
TGCGCCAGCAGCCAAGATCTGAGCCAGGTGGAGACCCAGTACTTC
>TRBV29-1|TRBD1|NA|TRBJ1-4
CSATGGREKLFF
TGCAGCGCGACAGGGGGACGTGAAAAACTGTTTTTT
>TRBV7-9|NA|NA|TRBJ1-3
CASSPTLGRTQGGNTIYF
TGTGCCAGCAGCCCCACATTGGGGAGGACGCAAGGTGGGAACACCATATATTTT
>TRBV4-2|NA|NA|TRBJ1-2
CASSQGSGVGYTF
TGTGCCAGCAGCCAAGGTTCAGGGGTGGGCTACACCTTC
>TRBV10-3|TRBD2|NA|TRBJ2-5
CAITRTSGTRETQYF
TGTGCCATCACCCGGACTAGCGGGACTAGAGAGACCCAGTACTTC
>TRBV7-9|TRBD1|NA|TRBJ2-7
CASSFPGQGSYEQYF
TGTGCCAGCAGCTTTCCGGGACAGGGGTCCTACGAGCAGTACTTC
>TRBV6-5|TRBD2|NA|TRBJ2-5
CASSLGLAFQETQYF
TGTGCCAGCAGTCTGGGACTAGCGTTCCAAGAGACCCAGTACTTC
>TRBV7-2|NA|NA|TRBJ1-5
CASSANSWQPQHF
TGTGCCAGCAGCGCCAACTCCTGGCAGCCCCAGCATTTT
>TRBV29-1|TRBD2|NA|TRBJ2-1
CSVGIWSGVRNEQFF
TGCAGCGTTGGAATCTGGAGCGGGGTCCGCAATGAGCAGTTCTTC
>TRBV5-5|TRBD1|few|TRBJ1-2
CASSFDRGRGGYTF
TGTGCCAGCAGCTTCGACAGGGGGCGAGGTGGCTACACCTTC
>TRBV7-2|TRBD2|NA|TRBJ2-7
CASSLASGGGDEQYF
TGTGCCAGCAGCTTAGCTTCGGGAGGAGGCGACGAGCAGTACTTC
>TRBV7-2|NA|few|TRBJ2-7
CASSLGPPGISSYEQYF
TGTGCCAGCAGCTTAGGGCCCCCAGGGATCTCGTCCTACGAGCAGTACTTC
>TRBV5-4|TRBD2|NA|TRBJ2-7
CASSPPGLGSYEQYF
TGTGCCAGCAGCCCCCCCGGACTAGGGTCCTACGAGCAGTACTTC
>TRBV6-5|NA|NA|TRBJ1-1
CASSYSQGVANTEAFF
TGTGCCAGCAGTTACTCGCAAGGGGTCGCTAACACTGAAGCTTTCTTT
>TRBV29-1|TRBD1|NA|TRBJ2-3
CSAMGTGQGDTDTQYF
TGCAGCGCCATGGGAACGGGACAGGGGGACACAGATACGCAGTATTTT
>TRBV7-9|NA|NA|TRBJ1-2
CASSSLFKQGRRYGYTF
TGTGCCAGCAGCTCCTTATTTAAACAGGGAAGGCGCTATGGCTACACCTTC
>TRBV10-3|TRBD1|NA|TRBJ1-1
CAITQGVVTEAFF
TGTGCCATCACCCAGGGGGTAGTCACTGAAGCTTTCTTT
>TRBV3-1/TRBV3-2|NA|once|TRBJ1-1
CASKDPDSFTEAFF
TGTGCCAGCAAGGACCCGGACAGCTTTACTGAAGCTTTCTTT
>TRBV5-4|TRBD1|NA|TRBJ2-5
CASSSPWTGQETQYF
TGTGCCAGCAGCTCCCCCTGGACAGGACAAGAGACCCAGTACTTC
>TRBV6-5|TRBD1|NA|TRBJ2-5
CASRAGTGWETQYF
TGTGCCAGCAGGGCCGGGACAGGGTGGGAGACCCAGTACTTC
>TRBV7-9|TRBD1|NA|TRBJ1-1
CASSLEGGQTEAFF
TGTGCCAGCAGCTTAGAGGGGGGACAGACTGAAGCTTTCTTT
>TRBV19|TRBD1|NA|TRBJ2-2
CASKGQGTTGELFF
TGTGCCAGTAAGGGACAGGGTACCACCGGGGAGCTGTTTTTT
>TRBV5-1|NA|NA|TRBJ2-5
CASSFKETQYF
TGCGCCAGCAGCTTTAAAGAGACCCAGTACTTC
>TRBV7-3|NA|NA|TRBJ2-4
CASSLPDSLNIQYF
TGTGCCAGCAGCCTCCCCGACAGCTTAAACATTCAGTACTTC
>TRBV27|TRBD1|NA|TRBJ1-2
CASSRGQVDGYTF
TGTGCCAGCAGCAGGGGACAGGTTGATGGCTACACCTTC
>TRBV5-4|TRBD1|NA|TRBJ1-4
CASSSGQGAQEKLFF
TGTGCCAGCAGCTCCGGACAGGGGGCACAGGAAAAACTGTTTTTT
>TRBV3-1/TRBV3-2|NA|NA|TRBJ2-3
CASSHADPGVWTDTQYF
TGTGCCAGCAGCCATGCCGACCCAGGGGTGTGGACAGATACGCAGTATTTT
>TRBV11-1|TRBD1|NA|TRBJ1-1
CASSPRDRDTEAFF
TGTGCCAGCAGCCCTCGGGACAGAGACACTGAAGCTTTCTTT
>TRBV7-2|NA|NA|TRBJ1-2
CASSSASGEYGYTF
TGTGCCAGCAGCTCAGCCTCCGGGGAGTATGGCTACACCTTC
>TRBV18|NA|once|TRBJ1-2
CASSPNGDNYGYTF
TGTGCCAGCTCACCAAACGGTGATAACTATGGCTACACCTTC